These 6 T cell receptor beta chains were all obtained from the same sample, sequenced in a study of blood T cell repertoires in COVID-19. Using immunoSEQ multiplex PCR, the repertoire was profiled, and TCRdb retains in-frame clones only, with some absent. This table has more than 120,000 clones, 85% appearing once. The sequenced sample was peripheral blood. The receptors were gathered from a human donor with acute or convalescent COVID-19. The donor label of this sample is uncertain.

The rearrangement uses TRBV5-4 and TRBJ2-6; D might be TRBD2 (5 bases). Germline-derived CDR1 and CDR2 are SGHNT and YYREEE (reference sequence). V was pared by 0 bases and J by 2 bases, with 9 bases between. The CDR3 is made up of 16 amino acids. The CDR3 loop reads CASSLANGAGANVLTF. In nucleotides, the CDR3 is TGTGCCAGCAGCTTGGCGAACGGGGCTGGGGCCAACGTCCTGACTTTC.

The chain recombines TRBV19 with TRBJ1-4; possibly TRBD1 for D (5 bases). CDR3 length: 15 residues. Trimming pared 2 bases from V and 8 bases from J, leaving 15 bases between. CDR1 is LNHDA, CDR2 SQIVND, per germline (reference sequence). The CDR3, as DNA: TGTGCCAGTAGTATATGGGGCAGCCTGAGGGAAAAACTGTTTTTT. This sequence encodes CASSIWGSLREKLFF.

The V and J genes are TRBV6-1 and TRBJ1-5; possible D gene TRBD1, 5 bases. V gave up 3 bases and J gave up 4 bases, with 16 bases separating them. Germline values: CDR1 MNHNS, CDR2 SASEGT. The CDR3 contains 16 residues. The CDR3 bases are TGTGCCAGCAGTGATGAGGAGGGGAGAGGGAATCAGCCCCAGCATTTT. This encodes CASSDEEGRGNQPQHF.

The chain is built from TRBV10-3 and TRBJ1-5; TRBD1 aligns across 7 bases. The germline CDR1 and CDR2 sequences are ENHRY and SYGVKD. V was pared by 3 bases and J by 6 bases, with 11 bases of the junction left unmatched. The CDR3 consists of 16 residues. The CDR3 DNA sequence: TGTGCCATCAGTGACCCGACAGGGTCGGCGGGTCAGCCCCAGCATTTT. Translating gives CAISDPTGSAGQPQHF.

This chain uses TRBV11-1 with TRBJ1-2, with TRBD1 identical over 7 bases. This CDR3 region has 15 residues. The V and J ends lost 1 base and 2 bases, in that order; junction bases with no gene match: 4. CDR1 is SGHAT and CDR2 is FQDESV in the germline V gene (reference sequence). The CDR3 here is CASSLGDRANYGYTF. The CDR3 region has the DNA TGTGCCAGCAGCTTAGGTGACAGGGCAAACTATGGCTACACCTTC.

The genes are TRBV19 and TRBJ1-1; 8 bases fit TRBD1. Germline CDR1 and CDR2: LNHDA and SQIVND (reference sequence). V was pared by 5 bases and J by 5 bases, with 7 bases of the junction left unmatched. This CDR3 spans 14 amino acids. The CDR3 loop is CASSPRQGKTEAFF. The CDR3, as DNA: TGTGCCAGTAGTCCGCGACAGGGGAAGACTGAAGCTTTCTTT.